This entry describes one T cell receptor beta chain. RNA, at roughly 0.5 to 1 ug, was reverse transcribed with random hexamers. immunoSEQ multiplex PCR amplified TCR beta CDR3 across 54 Vbeta, 13 Jbeta. TCRdb called the immunoSEQ multiplex PCR reads again in MiXCR, with one record for every CDR3 protein. The top ten hold about 0.15% of the sample, which has 160,000 or so distinct CDR3 sequences, around 96% seen once. The data are from a study of CD8 T cells in Susac syndrome. Sequencing targeted TCR beta in blood CD8+ and CD4+ T cells. It was negative isolation that provided the CD8+ and CD4+ T cells, whereas TEMRA cells were enriched by FACS. V lost 5 bases, J lost 9 bases, and 17 bases lay in between. This CDR3 contains 14 residues. Germline V CDR1 and CDR2: MNHEY, SMNVEV (reference sequence).

The clonotype was recovered from a human donor with multiple sclerosis. Input material: CD8+ T cells from PBMCs. V is TRBV27 and J is TRBJ1-5; D gene ambiguous. The CDR3 is CASSPRGGRSPQHF. The CDR3 DNA sequence: TGTGCCAGCAGTCCGCGCGGCGGGAGATCGCCCCAGCATTTT.